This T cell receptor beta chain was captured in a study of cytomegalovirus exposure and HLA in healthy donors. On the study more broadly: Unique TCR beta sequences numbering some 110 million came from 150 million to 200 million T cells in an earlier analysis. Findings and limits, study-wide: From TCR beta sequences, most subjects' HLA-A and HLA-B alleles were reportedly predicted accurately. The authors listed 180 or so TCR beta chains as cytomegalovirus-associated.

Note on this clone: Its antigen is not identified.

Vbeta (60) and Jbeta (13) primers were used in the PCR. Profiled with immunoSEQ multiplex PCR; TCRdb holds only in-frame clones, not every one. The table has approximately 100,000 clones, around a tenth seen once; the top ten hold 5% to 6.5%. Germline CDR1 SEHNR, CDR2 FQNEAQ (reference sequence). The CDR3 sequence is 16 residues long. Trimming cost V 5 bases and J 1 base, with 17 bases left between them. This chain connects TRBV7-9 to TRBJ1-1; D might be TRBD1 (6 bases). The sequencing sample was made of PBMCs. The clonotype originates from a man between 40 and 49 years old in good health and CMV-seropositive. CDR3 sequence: CASSPEGGFTNTEAFF. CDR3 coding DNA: TGTGCCAGCAGCCCGGAGGGGGGGTTCACGAACACTGAAGCTTTCTTT.